The 17 T cell receptor beta chains below were found in one sample sequenced in a study of response to subunit inactivated influenza vaccine. Each CDR3 protein is one row after TCRdb ran MiXCR on the RT-PCR reads. The sample contains about 540,000 distinct CDR3 sequences, under 25% of which appear only once. Separately, the same data were catalogued under a study of T cells expressing NK-cell markers. That report adds: A 5'RACE template switching approach incorporating UMIs was used to make TCR beta cDNA.

The material was CD4+ T cells sorted from PBMCs, obtained 11 to 12 days after vaccination. The receptors derive from a man aged 45-65 years who received an inactivated influenza vaccine.

This clonotype was picked up a small number of times. The chain couples TRBV2 to TRBJ2-1, with D uncertain. The CDR3 covers 13 residues. Trimming shortened V by 6 bases and J by 8 bases, and 14 bases separated the two germline ends. CDR1 is SNHLY and CDR2 is FYNNEI in the germline V gene. CDR3 loop: CASSSLGFDEQFF. The CDR3 coding sequence is TGTGCCAGCAGCTCACTGGGATTTGATGAGCAGTTCTTC.

This clonotype came up a few times. V is TRBV6-4 and J is TRBJ1-2; a possible D gene is TRBD1 (5 bases). V lost 3 bases and J 5 bases, leaving 16 bases between the germline ends. Germline V gene lookup returns CDR1 MRHNA and CDR2 SNTAGT. This CDR3 has 15 residues. This chain's CDR3 is CASSEEGQGRYGYTF. CDR3 DNA: TGTGCCAGCAGTGAAGAGGGCCAGGGAAGGTATGGCTACACCTTC.

The chain has TRBV6-1 and TRBJ1-5; D gene ambiguous. Germline V gene lookup returns CDR1 MNHNS and CDR2 SASEGT. The V and J ends lost 1 base and 0 bases respectively, with 10 bases between them. There are 16 residues in the CDR3. CDR3 region: CASSEVSGYSNQPQHF. The CDR3 DNA reads TGTGCCAGCAGTGAAGTTTCAGGCTATAGCAATCAGCCCCAGCATTTT.

The chain has TRBV2 and TRBJ2-5; maybe TRBD2 (5 bases). Trimming removed 6 bases from V and 5 bases from J, with 16 bases in between. CDR1 and CDR2 from the germline V gene are SNHLY and FYNNEI. The CDR3 length is 14 residues. CDR3 protein: CASSLGRVGETQYF. Written as DNA, the CDR3 is TGTGCCAGCAGCCTAGGGCGGGTCGGGGAGACCCAGTACTTC.

This clonotype came up a few times. For the CDR3, the DNA is TGTGCCAGTACCCAGGGGGGAAGTGGCTACACCTTC. Translated, it gives CASTQGGSGYTF. The chain links TRBV12-3 or TRBV12-4 to TRBJ1-2, with 7 nucleotides matching TRBD1. V lost 9 bases to trimming and J lost 7 bases; unmatched junction nucleotides: 8. The CDR3 sequence is 12 residues long.

The sample holds a few counts of this clonotype. This chain joins TRBV7-9 and TRBJ2-1; the D gene is possibly TRBD2 (6 bases). The germline gives CDR1 SEHNR, CDR2 FQNEAQ (reference sequence). This CDR3 region has 13 residues. V was trimmed by 7 bases and J by 6 bases, leaving 13 bases between them. The CDR3 DNA follows: TGTGCCAGCAACATGCAGGGAGGCAATGAGCAGTTCTTC. This gives the protein CASNMQGGNEQFF.

The chain has TRBV28 and TRBJ2-7; D is unresolved. Trimming removed 5 bases at V and 6 bases at J, with 14 bases between. Germline V gene lookup returns CDR1 MDHEN and CDR2 SYDVKM. This CDR3 region has 13 residues. CDR3 residues: CASSLTVPGEQYF. The CDR3 region has the DNA TGTGCCAGCAGTCTGACCGTCCCGGGCGAGCAGTACTTC.

This clonotype was observed many times. The genes are TRBV2 and TRBJ1-3; D is ambiguous. The CDR3 has 15 amino acids. Trimming took 4 bases from V and 1 from J, leaving 11 bases between them. Germline V gene data show CDR1 as SNHLY and CDR2 as FYNNEI. CDR3 amino acids: CASSVETLSGNTIYF. In DNA, the CDR3 is TGTGCCAGCAGTGTGGAGACACTTTCTGGAAACACCATATATTTT.

J is TRBJ1-1 and V is TRBV12-3 or TRBV12-4, with D possibly matching TRBD1 (5 bases). The germline V and J ends were trimmed by 6 bases and 11 bases, with 13 bases remaining between them. The CDR3 length is 11 residues. The CDR3 loop reads CASRTAGGAFF. CDR3 coding DNA: TGTGCCAGCAGAACGGCGGGGGGGGCTTTCTTT.

The rearrangement joins TRBV3-1 to TRBJ2-1; 10 positions match TRBD2. Germline CDR1 reads LGHDT; CDR2 reads YNNKEL (reference sequence). CDR3 length: 15 residues. The V and J ends lost 1 base and 7 bases, in that order; junction bases with no gene match: 4. DNA of the CDR3: TGTGCCAGCAGCCAAGGGACTAGCGGAAAAAATGAGCAGTTCTTC. As protein: CASSQGTSGKNEQFF.

The chain employs TRBV18 and TRBJ2-1, with D unresolved. Trimming cost V 2 bases and J 0 bases, with 11 bases left between them. Per the germline V gene, CDR1 is KGHSH and CDR2 is LQKENI. The CDR3 is 16 amino acids. The CDR3 reads CASSPSIVNSYNEQFF. The DNA of the CDR3 is TGTGCCAGCTCACCATCGATCGTAAACTCCTACAATGAGCAGTTCTTC.

Only a few counts were recorded for this clonotype. The chain links TRBV5-1 to TRBJ2-7, with 7 bases aligning to TRBD2. Trimming removed 0 bases from V and 5 bases from J; junction bases left unmatched: 8. Germline CDR1 SGHRS, CDR2 YFSETQ. CDR3 length equals 15 residues. Written as DNA, the CDR3 is TGCGCCAGCAGCTTGGGCGGGAGTAAGGGGCACGAGCAGTACTTC. Amino acid sequence: CASSLGGSKGHEQYF.

This clonotype occurred a few times. V gene TRBV9 combines with J gene TRBJ2-1; 12 bases agree with TRBD2. The CDR3 loop spans 16 amino acids. Germline CDR1 is SGDLS and CDR2 is YYNGEE. Trimming cost V 3 bases and J 7 bases; bases outside gene matches: 8. For the CDR3, the DNA is TGTGCCAGCAGCGCCCTCGCTAGCGGGAGGGCTAATGAGCAGTTCTTC. Protein: CASSALASGRANEQFF.

This chain links TRBV4-1 with TRBJ2-7; D call uncertain. CDR1 and CDR2 (germline): MGHRA, YSYEKL. V was trimmed by 1 base and J by 4 bases, leaving 11 bases between them. The length of the CDR3 is 14 residues. The CDR3, as DNA: TGCGCCAGCAGCCAAGTTTTGGGCACGTACGAGCAGTACTTC. Its protein is CASSQVLGTYEQYF.

The chain links TRBV6-1 to TRBJ1-4; TRBD1 matches at 7 bases. The ends lost 9 bases at V and 6 bases at J; junction bases unmatched: 10. The CDR3 length is 14 residues. Per germline, CDR1 MNHNS and CDR2 SASEGT. CDR3 residues: CASYDRDGDEKLFF. For the CDR3, the DNA is TGTGCCAGTTATGACAGGGATGGGGATGAAAAACTGTTTTTT.

V gene TRBV6-5 combines with J gene TRBJ2-1; 7 nucleotides align to TRBD2. Germline V CDR1 and CDR2: MNHEY, SVGAGI. There are 17 residues in the CDR3. Unmatched junction bases numbered 13, after V lost 4 bases and J lost 4 bases. The CDR3 coding sequence is TGTGCCAGCAGTTTCTCCAAGCCGGGACTACATTACAATGAGCAGTTCTTC. This sequence encodes CASSFSKPGLHYNEQFF.

The J gene is TRBJ2-5, the V gene TRBV20-1; D gene unclear. CDR3 size: 14 residues. V lost 3 bases and J 2 bases, leaving 13 bases between the germline ends. Germline V gene sequence: CDR1 DFQATT, CDR2 SNEGSKA (reference sequence). The CDR3, as DNA: TGCAGTGCTAGGGCCCTAGGAGCTCAAGAGACCCAGTACTTC. This sequence encodes CSARALGAQETQYF.